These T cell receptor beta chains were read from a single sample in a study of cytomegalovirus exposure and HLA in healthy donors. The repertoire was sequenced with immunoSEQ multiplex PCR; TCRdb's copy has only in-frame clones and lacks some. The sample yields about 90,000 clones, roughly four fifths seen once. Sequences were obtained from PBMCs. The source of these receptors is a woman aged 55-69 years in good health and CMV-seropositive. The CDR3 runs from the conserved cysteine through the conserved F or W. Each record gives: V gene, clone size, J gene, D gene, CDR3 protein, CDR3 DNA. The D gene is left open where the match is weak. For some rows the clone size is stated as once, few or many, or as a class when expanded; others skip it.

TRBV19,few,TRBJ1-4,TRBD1,CATTGQGYEKLFF,TGTGCCACCACAGGACAGGGGTATGAAAAACTGTTTTTT
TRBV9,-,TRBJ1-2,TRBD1,CASSVGWVRQGVPNGYTF,TGTGCCAGCAGCGTAGGGTGGGTCCGACAGGGTGTTCCAAATGGCTACACCTTC
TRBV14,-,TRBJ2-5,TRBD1,CASSPRQGQETQYF,TGTGCCAGCAGCCCGCGACAGGGACAAGAGACCCAGTACTTC
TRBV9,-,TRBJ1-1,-,CASSGTAMNTEAFF,TGTGCCAGCAGCGGGACAGCAATGAACACTGAAGCTTTCTTT
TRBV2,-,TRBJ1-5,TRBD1,CASSDWVDRGKQPQHF,TGTGCCAGCAGTGACTGGGTAGACAGGGGGAAACAGCCCCAGCATTTT
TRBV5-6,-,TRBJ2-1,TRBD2,CASSLDLAESYNEQFF,TGTGCCAGCAGCTTGGATCTAGCGGAGAGCTACAATGAGCAGTTCTTC
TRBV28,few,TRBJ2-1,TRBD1,CASSPNLGGDSYNEQFF,TGTGCCAGCAGCCCTAATCTAGGGGGCGATTCCTACAATGAGCAGTTCTTC
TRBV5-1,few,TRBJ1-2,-,CASSLGTSNYGYTF,TGCGCCAGCAGCTTGGGGACAAGTAACTATGGCTACACCTTC
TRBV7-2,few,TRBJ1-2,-,CASSLGWETYGYTF,TGTGCCAGCAGCTTAGGTTGGGAGACCTATGGCTACACCTTC
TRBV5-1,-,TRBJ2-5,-,CASSPVAGSETQYF,TGCGCCAGCAGCCCTGTTGCGGGTTCTGAGACCCAGTACTTC
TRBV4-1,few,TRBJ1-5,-,CASSQVGSGNQPQHF,TGCGCCAGCAGCCAAGTTGGGAGCGGCAATCAGCCCCAGCATTTT
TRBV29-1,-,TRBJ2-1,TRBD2,CSVTSGRSYNEQFF,TGCAGCGTTACTAGCGGGAGGTCTTACAATGAGCAGTTCTTC
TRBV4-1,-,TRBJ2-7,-,CASSQVDNSYEQYF,TGCGCCAGCAGCCAAGTCGACAACTCCTACGAGCAGTACTTC
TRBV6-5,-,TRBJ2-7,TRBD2,CASSPGTSGSYEQYF,TGTGCCAGCAGCCCGGGGACTAGCGGATCCTACGAGCAGTACTTC
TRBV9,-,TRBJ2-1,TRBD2,CASSERASGENEQFF,TGTGCCAGCAGCGAGCGGGCTAGCGGTGAAAATGAGCAGTTCTTC
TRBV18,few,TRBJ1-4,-,CASSRAQINEKLFF,TGTGCCAGCTCACGAGCCCAAATTAATGAAAAACTGTTTTTT
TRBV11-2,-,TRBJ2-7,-,CASSQRYEQYF,TGTGCCAGCAGCCAGAGGTACGAGCAGTACTTC
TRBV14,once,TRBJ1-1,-,CASSQVVRVEAFF,TGTGCCAGCAGCCAAGTGGTCAGGGTTGAAGCTTTCTTT
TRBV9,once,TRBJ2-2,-,CASSIRGSFSTGELFF,TGTGCCAGCAGCATAAGGGGGAGTTTCAGCACCGGGGAGCTGTTTTTT
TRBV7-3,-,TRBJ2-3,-,CASSLGYRESDTQYF,TGTGCCAGCAGCTTAGGGTACAGGGAGTCAGATACGCAGTATTTT
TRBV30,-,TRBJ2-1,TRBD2,CAWSFSGNNEQFF,TGTGCCTGGAGCTTTAGCGGGAACAATGAGCAGTTCTTC
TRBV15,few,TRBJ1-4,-,CATSKSATNEKLFF,TGTGCCACCAGCAAATCCGCAACTAATGAAAAACTGTTTTTT
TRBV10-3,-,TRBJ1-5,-,CATGREAHQPQHF,TGTGCCACCGGCAGGGAGGCCCATCAGCCCCAGCATTTT
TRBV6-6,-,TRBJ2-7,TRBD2,CASSLKREGGEQYF,TGTGCCAGCAGCCTTAAGCGGGAGGGAGGCGAGCAGTACTTC
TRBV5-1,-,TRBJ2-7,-,CASSKTVSYEQYF,TGCGCCAGCAGCAAGACTGTGTCCTACGAGCAGTACTTC
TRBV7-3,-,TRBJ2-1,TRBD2,CASSLGRESRNEQFF,TGTGCCAGCAGCTTGGGGCGGGAGTCGAGAAATGAGCAGTTCTTC
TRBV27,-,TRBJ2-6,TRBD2,CASSPGGLAGKGGANVLTF,TGTGCCAGCAGCCCGGGAGGACTAGCGGGAAAGGGTGGGGCCAACGTCCTGACTTTC
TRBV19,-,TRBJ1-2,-,CASRRQPNYGYTF,TGTGCCAGTCGGCGGCAACCTAACTATGGCTACACCTTC
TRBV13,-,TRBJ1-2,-,CASSRGGPNYGYTF,TGTGCCAGCAGCCGGGGTGGTCCTAACTATGGCTACACCTTC
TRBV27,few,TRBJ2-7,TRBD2,CASGTSGLFEQYF,TGTGCCAGCGGGACTAGCGGCCTCTTCGAGCAGTACTTC
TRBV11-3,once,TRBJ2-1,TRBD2,CASSYSGTSGSPTLNEQFF,TGTGCCAGCAGCTATTCCGGGACTAGCGGGAGCCCAACCCTTAATGAGCAGTTCTTC
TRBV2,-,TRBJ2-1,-,CASTTGSVSKQFF,TGTGCCAGCACCACAGGGAGCGTCTCGAAGCAGTTCTTC
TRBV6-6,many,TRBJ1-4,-,CASSRSGDLEKLFF,TGTGCCAGCAGTCGTTCGGGGGACCTTGAAAAACTGTTTTTT
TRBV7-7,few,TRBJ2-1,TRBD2,CASSLAGLAGDNEQFF,TGTGCTAGCAGCTTAGCGGGACTAGCGGGAGACAATGAGCAGTTCTTC
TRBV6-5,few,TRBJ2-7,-,CASSYSDRAGGYEQYF,TGTGCCAGCAGTTACTCGGATAGGGCAGGGGGGTACGAGCAGTACTTC
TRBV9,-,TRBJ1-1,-,CASSVLGANTEAFF,TGTGCCAGCAGCGTACTGGGGGCGAACACTGAAGCTTTCTTT
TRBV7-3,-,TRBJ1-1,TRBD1,CASSPGQLNTEAFF,TGTGCCAGCAGCCCGGGACAGCTAAACACTGAAGCTTTCTTT
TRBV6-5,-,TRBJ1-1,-,CASRRLQVRNTEAFF,TGTGCCAGCCGACGTTTGCAGGTACGAAACACTGAAGCTTTCTTT
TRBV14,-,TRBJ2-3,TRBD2,CASSQYGSGADTQYF,TGTGCCAGCAGCCAATATGGTAGCGGGGCAGATACGCAGTATTTT
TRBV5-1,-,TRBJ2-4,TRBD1,CASSLGTGNMYIQYF,TGCGCCAGCAGCTTGGGGACAGGGAATATGTACATTCAGTACTTC
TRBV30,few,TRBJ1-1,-,CAWSSGWVTEAFF,TGTGCCTGGAGCTCAGGGTGGGTCACTGAAGCTTTCTTT
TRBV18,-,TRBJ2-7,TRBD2,CASSPPSGRAVGNYEQYF,TGTGCCAGCTCACCACCTAGCGGGAGGGCCGTTGGGAACTACGAGCAGTACTTC
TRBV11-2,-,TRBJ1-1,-,CASSSVLYTEAFF,TGTGCCAGCAGTTCGGTCCTATACACTGAAGCTTTCTTT
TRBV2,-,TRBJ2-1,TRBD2,CASRGVIAGYEQFF,TGTGCCAGCAGGGGAGTGATAGCGGGATATGAGCAGTTCTTC
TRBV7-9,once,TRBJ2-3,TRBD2,CASSLPPVIAGGTDTQYF,TGTGCCAGCAGCTTACCCCCCGTTATAGCGGGAGGCACAGATACGCAGTATTTT
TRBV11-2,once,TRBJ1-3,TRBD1,CASSLRQGADLRNTIYF,TGTGCCAGCAGCTTACGACAGGGGGCAGACTTACGAAACACCATATATTTT
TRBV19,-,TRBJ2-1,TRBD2,CASRHLAGLNEQFF,TGTGCCAGTAGACATTTAGCGGGATTAAATGAGCAGTTCTTC
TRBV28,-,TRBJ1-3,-,CASSLSPGGNTIYF,TGTGCCAGCAGTTTAAGTCCGGGAGGAAACACCATATATTTT
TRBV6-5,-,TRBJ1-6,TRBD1,CASSLGQEGNSPLHF,TGTGCCAGCAGTTTAGGACAGGAGGGTAATTCACCCCTCCACTTT
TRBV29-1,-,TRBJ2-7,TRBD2,CSAEAGGALEQYF,TGCAGCGCCGAAGCGGGAGGGGCCCTCGAGCAGTACTTC
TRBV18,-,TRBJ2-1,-,CASSPPGGIGYNEQFF,TGTGCCAGCTCACCACCCGGCGGGATAGGGTACAATGAGCAGTTCTTC
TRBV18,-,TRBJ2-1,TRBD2,CASTRPSGGYNEQFF,TGTGCCAGCACTCGGCCTAGCGGGGGTTACAATGAGCAGTTCTTC
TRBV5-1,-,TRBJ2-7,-,CASSPTGTRARYEQYF,TGCGCCAGCAGCCCCACGGGTACCAGGGCTAGGTACGAGCAGTACTTC
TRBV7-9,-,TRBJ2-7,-,CASSRLGPLYEQYF,TGTGCCAGCAGCAGACTGGGTCCACTGTACGAGCAGTACTTC